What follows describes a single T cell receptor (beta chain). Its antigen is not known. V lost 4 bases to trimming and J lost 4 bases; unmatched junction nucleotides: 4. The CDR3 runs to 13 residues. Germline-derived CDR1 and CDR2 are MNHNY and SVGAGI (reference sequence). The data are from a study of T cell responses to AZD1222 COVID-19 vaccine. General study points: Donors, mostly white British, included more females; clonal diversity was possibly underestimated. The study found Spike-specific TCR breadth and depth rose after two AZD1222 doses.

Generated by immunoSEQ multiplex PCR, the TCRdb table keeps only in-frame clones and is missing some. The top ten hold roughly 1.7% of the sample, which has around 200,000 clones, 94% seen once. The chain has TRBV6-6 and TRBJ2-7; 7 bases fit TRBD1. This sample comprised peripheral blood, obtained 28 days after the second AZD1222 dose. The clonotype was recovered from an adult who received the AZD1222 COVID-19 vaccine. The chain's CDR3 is CASSFGTEYEQYF. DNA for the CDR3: TGTGCCAGCAGTTTCGGGACAGAATACGAGCAGTACTTC.